The 19 T cell receptor beta chains presented below share a single source sample, sequenced in a study of T cells in Graves' hyperthyroidism and ophthalmopathy. Template material for amplifying TCR beta CDR3 regions consisted of RNA transcripts. HTBI primers drove first-round RT-PCR of the TCR CDR3. From the multiplex PCR reads, TCRdb called clonotypes with MiXCR, one entry per CDR3 protein. Of 490,000 or so distinct CDR3 sequences detected, just under 20% appear once; the ten largest clones hold about half. Source material: blood. These receptor sequences come from a man in his forties with Graves' ophthalmopathy.

This clonotype occurred many times. The chain uses TRBV20-1 and TRBJ2-3; 10 positions agree with TRBD1. Germline V gene lookup returns CDR1 DFQATT and CDR2 SNEGSKA (reference sequence). The CDR3 sequence is 13 residues long. J gave up 5 bases and V 3 bases, and 2 bases lay outside the gene matches. The CDR3 DNA follows: TGCAGTGCTAGGGACAGGGGGGGAGATACGCAGTATTTT. Translating it yields CSARDRGGDTQYF.

J is TRBJ2-1 and V is TRBV27, with 10 nucleotides matching TRBD2. The J segment lost 9 bases and the V segment lost 4 bases, leaving 6 bases of the junction unmatched. The CDR3 loop spans 14 amino acids. Germline lookup yields CDR1 MNHEY and CDR2 SMNVEV (reference sequence). The CDR3 region has the DNA TGTGCCAGCAGTTCTCCGGGACTAGCGCTTGAGCAGTTCTTC. Translating gives CASSSPGLALEQFF.

This clonotype has only a few counts. A read error may be the cause here, since a much bigger clone is one base away. The V call is TRBV11-2, the J call TRBJ2-1; D remains unclear. Trimming cost V 1 base and J 6 bases, with 16 bases left between them. The CDR3 loop spans 16 amino acids. Germline CDR1 and CDR2: SGHAT and FQNNGV. The CDR3 region has the DNA TGTGCCAGCAGCTTAGGGCGGCGCCCTCCCTGCAATGAGCAGTTCTTC. Residues: CASSLGRRPPCNEQFF.

The genes are TRBV20-1 and TRBJ1-1; the D gene is possibly TRBD1 (6 bases). The germline V gene has CDR1 DFQATT and CDR2 SNEGSKA (reference sequence). Trimming stripped 0 bases from V and 4 bases from J, with 12 bases between. This CDR3 is 14 amino acids long. In DNA form, the CDR3 reads TGCAGTGCTAGAGATGGGGGGGGGGCCACTGAAGCTTTCTTT. This encodes CSARDGGGATEAFF.

This clonotype was observed many times. The chain employs TRBV11-1 and TRBJ2-2, with D unresolved. Germline assignment: CDR1 SGHAT and CDR2 FQDESV (reference sequence). Trimming took off 0 bases at V and 6 bases at J, with 11 bases between the two ends. This CDR3 region has 15 residues. The CDR3 DNA is TGTGCCAGCAGCTTAGCGCGGCCCCCGGCCGGGGAGCTGTTTTTT. This codes for CASSLARPPAGELFF. Variable domain in full (rest from reference TRBV11-1 and TRBJ2-2): EAEVAQSPRYKITEKSQAVAFWCDPISGHATLYWYRQILGQGPELLVQFQDESVVDDSQLPKDRFSAERLKGVDSTLKIQPAELGDSAMYLCASSLARPPAGELFFGEGSRLTVL.

Only a few counts were recorded for this clonotype. The chain is built from TRBV29-1 and TRBJ2-3; 7 nucleotides align to TRBD1. Germline loops: CDR1 SQVTM, CDR2 ANQGSEA. The ends lost 2 bases at V and 4 bases at J; junction bases unmatched: 9. This CDR3 has 15 residues. Here the CDR3 reads CSVETRPTGPDTQYF. The CDR3 bases are TGCAGCGTTGAAACTCGGCCGACAGGGCCAGATACGCAGTATTTT.

In its sample, this clonotype was seen many times. CDR3: CASSFGQVSYEQYF. CDR3 coding DNA: TGTGCCAGCAGTTTCGGACAGGTTTCCTACGAGCAGTACTTC. This chain links TRBV6-2 or TRBV6-3 with TRBJ2-7; 7 bases are shared with TRBD1. The CDR3 has 14 amino acids. V lost 4 bases, J lost 1 base, and 4 bases stayed unmatched. Germline CDR1 reads MNHEY; CDR2 reads SVGEGT.

A single count supports this clonotype. The J gene is TRBJ1-1, the V gene TRBV19, with unresolved D. Germline CDR1 and CDR2: LNHDA and SQIVND (reference sequence). With 9 bases removed from V and 3 bases from J, the gap between germline ends came to 5 bases. The CDR3 spans 10 residues. CDR3 nucleotide sequence: TGTGCCAGAGAATACACTGAAGCTTTCTTT. Translated, it gives CAREYTEAFF.

Ten or more counts support this clonotype. The rearrangement joins TRBV20-1 to TRBJ2-7; weak D call: TRBD2 (5 bases). The V and J ends lost 0 bases and 3 bases respectively, with 9 bases between them. The V gene's germline CDR1 is DFQATT and CDR2 SNEGSKA (reference sequence). This CDR3 comprises 13 residues. The DNA for the CDR3 is TGCAGTGCTAGAGATCCCCGGGACTACGAGCAGTACTTC. It translates to CSARDPRDYEQYF.

This clonotype was seen ten or more times. The chain carries TRBV5-1 and TRBJ1-1; D uncertain. CDR1 SGHRS and CDR2 YFSETQ come from the germline V gene. Trimming removed 2 bases at V and 1 base at J, with 9 bases between. The CDR3 is 14 residues long. The chain's CDR3 is CASSLGSPNTEAFF. The CDR3 region has the DNA TGCGCCAGCAGCTTAGGATCTCCGAACACTGAAGCTTTCTTT.

This clonotype was counted ten times or more. V is TRBV28 and J is TRBJ2-7; D not certain. The CDR3 covers 14 residues. The germline V gene encodes CDR1 MDHEN and CDR2 SYDVKM. With 7 bases removed from V and 0 bases from J, the gap between germline ends came to 13 bases. The CDR3 DNA is TGTGCCAGCAATTCTGTGGGCCACTCCTACGAGCAGTACTTC. It translates to CASNSVGHSYEQYF.

The rearrangement uses TRBV6-2 or TRBV6-3 and TRBJ1-5; D is uncertain. The germline V gene encodes CDR1 MNHEY and CDR2 SVGEGT. V lost 6 bases, J lost 7 bases, and 7 bases lay in between. The CDR3 length is 11 residues. In DNA, the CDR3 is TGTGCCAGCAGACCCGAACAGCCCCAGCATTTT. Translating it yields CASRPEQPQHF.

At least ten counts were recorded for this clonotype. This CDR3 reads CASSLLETDAYEQYF. In nucleotides, the CDR3 is TGTGCCAGCAGCTTGTTGGAGACAGACGCCTACGAGCAGTACTTC. The chain joins TRBV5-5 to TRBJ2-7; tentatively, D is TRBD1 (5 bases). CDR1 SGHKS and CDR2 YYEKEE come from the germline V gene (reference sequence). V was trimmed by 1 base and J by 2 bases, leaving 13 bases between them. The CDR3 totals 15 residues. Full variable domain (rest looked up from reference TRBV5-5 and TRBJ2-7): DAGVTQSPTHLIKTRGQQVTLRCSPISGHKSVSWYQQVLGQGPQFIFQYYEKEERGRGNFPDRFSARQFPNYSSELNVNALLLGDSALYLCASSLLETDAYEQYFGPGTRLTVT.

J is TRBJ2-7 and V is TRBV12-5; unclear D gene. Trimming stripped 8 bases from V and 6 bases from J, with 11 bases between. The CDR3 loop spans 11 amino acids. Germline V gene data show CDR1 as LGHNT and CDR2 as FRNRAP. The CDR3 here is CASKMGSEQYF. The CDR3 nucleotides read TGTGCTAGTAAGATGGGGTCCGAGCAGTACTTC.

This clonotype was seen at least ten times. The chain has TRBV7-2 and TRBJ2-3, with D unclear. Germline V gene lookup returns CDR1 SGHTA and CDR2 FQGNSA. There are 15 residues in the CDR3. The V end was cut by 5 bases, the J end by 2 bases, with 14 bases between. This CDR3 is CASSPLGGNTDTQYF. In nucleotides, the CDR3 is TGTGCCAGCAGCCCCTTAGGTGGGAACACAGATACGCAGTATTTT.

This clonotype was detected ten times or more. The chain is built from TRBV5-6 and TRBJ2-1, with a possible D match to TRBD2 (7 bases). The ends were cut back, 7 bases at V and 0 bases at J, with 20 bases in the middle. CDR1 and CDR2 from the germline V gene are SGHDT and YYEEEE. The length of the CDR3 is 17 residues. The CDR3 nucleotides read TGTGCCAGCGCAAGGGGACGGGGGGCTAGCTCCTACAATGAGCAGTTCTTC. Protein product: CASARGRGASSYNEQFF.

The chain recombines TRBV7-2 with TRBJ1-5, with TRBD1 identical over 11 bases. V dropped 6 bases and J dropped 4; count of bases not matched to a gene: 5. This CDR3 region has 15 residues. Germline CDR1 SGHTA, CDR2 FQGNSA. The CDR3 sequence: CASRDRGQGNQPQHF. The DNA for the CDR3 is TGTGCCAGCAGGGACAGGGGGCAGGGGAATCAGCCCCAGCATTTT.

This chain joins TRBV29-1 and TRBJ2-7; 7 bases map to TRBD2. Germline assignment: CDR1 SQVTM and CDR2 ANQGSEA. This CDR3 is 11 amino acids long. The V gene end was trimmed by 4 bases and the J gene end by 7 bases; junction bases not matched to a gene: 4. The CDR3 sequence is CSVASGSEQYF. CDR3 bases: TGCAGCGTTGCTAGCGGATCTGAGCAGTACTTC.

This sequence joins TRBV19 and TRBJ1-1, with 7 nucleotides matching TRBD1. CDR3 size: 13 residues. With V trimmed by 6 bases and J by 3 bases, 4 bases remained unmatched. Germline V gives CDR1 LNHDA, CDR2 SQIVND (reference sequence). CDR3 DNA: TGTGCCAGTAGCCGCAGGGGGGACACTGAAGCTTTCTTT. As protein: CASSRRGDTEAFF.